Presented here are 8 T cell receptor beta chains from one specimen sequenced in a study of T cell responses to AZD1222 COVID-19 vaccine. Some clones are missing from TCRdb's copy, which holds only in-frame ones; the method was immunoSEQ multiplex PCR. The table records some 130,000 clones, around nine tenths of them present only once. This specimen was peripheral blood, taken on day 0 of AZD1222 vaccination. The receptors shown here come from an adult in good health.

The rearrangement uses TRBV4-2 and TRBJ1-4; D uncertain. CDR1 is LGHNA, CDR2 YNFKEQ, per germline. V shed 1 base and J shed 3 bases, with 6 bases lying between them. The CDR3 is 14 amino acids. This CDR3 is CASSQGGSNEKLFF. CDR3 nucleotide sequence: TGTGCCAGCAGCCAAGGCGGATCTAATGAAAAACTGTTTTTT.

The chain couples TRBV7-2 to TRBJ2-7, with D uncertain. The germline gives CDR1 SGHTA, CDR2 FQGNSA. The CDR3 spans 11 residues. Trimming removed 8 bases from V and 0 bases from J, with 5 bases in between. CDR3 in amino acids: CASGPSYEQYF. In nucleotides, the CDR3 is TGTGCCAGCGGACCCTCCTACGAGCAGTACTTC. The entire variable domain, with the rest obtained from reference TRBV7-2 and TRBJ2-7, is as follows: GAGVSQSPSNKVTEKGKDVELRCDPISGHTALYWYRQSLGQGLEFLIYFQGNSAPDKSGLPSDRFSAERTGGSVSTLTIQRTQQEDSAVYLCASGPSYEQYFGPGTRLTVT.

CDR3 sequence (DNA): TGTGCCAGTAGCCCCAGGGGTAACTCCTATAATTCACCCCTCCACTTT. This gives the protein CASSPRGNSYNSPLHF. The genes are TRBV19 and TRBJ1-6, with D perhaps TRBD1 (6 bases). V gave up 6 bases and J gave up 0 bases, with 12 bases separating them. The germline V gene has CDR1 LNHDA and CDR2 SQIVND (reference sequence). The CDR3 spans 16 residues.

The chain is built from TRBV24-1 and TRBJ1-5; D might be TRBD1 (6 bases). Germline-derived CDR1 and CDR2 are KGHDR and SFDVKD. The V end was cut by 9 bases, the J end by 1 base, with 9 bases between. The CDR3 totals 13 residues. The CDR3 coding sequence is TGTGCCACCTCCAGGGGCAGCAATCAGCCCCAGCATTTT. It is translated as CATSRGSNQPQHF.

The rearrangement links TRBV7-9 to TRBJ2-7; 11 bases match TRBD2. V lost 4 bases, J lost 2 bases, and 4 bases stayed unmatched. The CDR3 covers 15 residues. In germline, CDR1 is SEHNR, CDR2 FQNEAQ (reference sequence). The CDR3 nucleotides are TGTGCCAGCAGCTCCCTAGCGGGGGGCCCCTACGAGCAGTACTTC. Translating it yields CASSSLAGGPYEQYF. Supplemented by reference TRBV7-9 and TRBJ2-7, the full variable domain reads DTGVSQNPRHKITKRGQNVTFRCDPISEHNRLYWYRQTLGQGPEFLTYFQNEAQLEKSRLLSDRFSAERPKGSFSTLEIQRTEQGDSAMYLCASSSLAGGPYEQYFGPGTRLTVT.

This chain uses TRBV6-5 with TRBJ1-6; D is ambiguous. Trimming took off 6 bases at V and 16 bases at J, with 13 bases between the two ends. The germline CDR1 and CDR2 sequences are MNHEY and SVGAGI. This CDR3 region has 11 residues. The CDR3, as DNA: TGTGCCAGCAGAAACCTTGGGCGACTCCACTTT. It translates to CASRNLGRLHF.

CDR3 nucleotides: TGTGCCAGCAGCGGACAGTCCGCTGGAAACACCATATATTTT. Protein: CASSGQSAGNTIYF. The rearrangement uses TRBV9 and TRBJ1-3; the D gene is possibly TRBD1 (5 bases). Per germline, CDR1 SGDLS and CDR2 YYNGEE. This CDR3 spans 14 amino acids. V was shortened by 3 bases and J by 2 bases, with 9 bases between the two germline ends.

J is TRBJ1-2 and V is TRBV12-3 or TRBV12-4; no reliable D call. The germline V and J ends were trimmed by 6 bases and 5 bases, with 13 bases remaining between them. The CDR3 loop spans 13 amino acids. In DNA form, the CDR3 reads TGTGCCAGCAGCATTACGAACGTTTATGGCTACACCTTC. It specifies CASSITNVYGYTF.